This section outlines one T cell receptor (beta chain) sequence together with its context. The specificity of this receptor is unknown. No much larger clonotype is one base removed from it; base qualities were not supplied. The record originates from a study of response to subunit inactivated influenza vaccine listed by TCRdb under 2018. In terms of the full investigation: To follow how T cells responded to a trivalent subunit inactivated influenza vaccine, the researchers relied on deep quantitative profiling of the T cell receptor repertoire. Broad study findings and their caveats: The authors suggested that each seasonal influenza vaccination may recruit only a limited number of new T cells.

The germline V gene (reference sequence) yields DFQATT for CDR1 and SNEGSKA for CDR2. A distance of 20 bases separates the germline ends of V and J, which lose 6 bases and 5 bases respectively. The CDR3 numbers 14 residues from cysteine through phenylalanine. Kept here is only the CDR3 DNA, which spans 42 bases and is read in frame from base 1. The library was prepared using RT-PCR. The instrument was an Illumina HiSeq 2500. TCRdb's own reprocessing of the public reads used fastp at Q25 and MiXCR and kept productive beta chains. CDR3 protein sequences are deduplicated, and each keeps its most common genes and DNA. The sample table shows approximately 700,000 distinct CDR3 sequences, and approximately 14% are seen once. The leading ten clones occupy roughly 11% of the sample.

This specimen was PBMCs from blood, taken 11 to 12 days after vaccination. The TCR originated in a man between 50 and 59 years old who received an inactivated influenza vaccine. Donor details come from another sample of the same person, matched by shared clones. The rearranged segments are TRBV20-1 and TRBJ2-7; tentative D gene TRBD2, with 6 bases matching. In nucleotides, the sequence is TGCAGTGCCGCGCCTTTCGGGGGACTGAACGAGCAGTACTTC. This translates into CSAAPFGGLNEQYF.